Reported below is one TCR beta chain. These data belong to a study of beta chain features in type 1 diabetes. The trim removed 0 bases at V and 2 bases at J, leaving 5 bases unmatched. The germline V gene has CDR1 SGHNT and CDR2 YYREEE (reference sequence). CDR3 length equals 16 residues. As every portion of the isolated RNA was reverse transcribed, the sequencing read expressed TCRB transcripts. This table comes from immunoSEQ multiplex PCR, and its TCRdb copy is limited to in-frame clones, with some not included. The table has about 410,000 clones, approximately 15% seen once. Sequencing used naive CD4+ T cells from blood. The chain combines TRBV5-4 with TRBJ2-5; 9 nucleotides line up with TRBD2. This clonotype was sampled from a man younger than 45 in good health. In DNA, the CDR3 is TGTGCCAGCAGCTTGGCGCGGGGACTAGCACAAGAGACCCAGTACTTC. Its translation is CASSLARGLAQETQYF.